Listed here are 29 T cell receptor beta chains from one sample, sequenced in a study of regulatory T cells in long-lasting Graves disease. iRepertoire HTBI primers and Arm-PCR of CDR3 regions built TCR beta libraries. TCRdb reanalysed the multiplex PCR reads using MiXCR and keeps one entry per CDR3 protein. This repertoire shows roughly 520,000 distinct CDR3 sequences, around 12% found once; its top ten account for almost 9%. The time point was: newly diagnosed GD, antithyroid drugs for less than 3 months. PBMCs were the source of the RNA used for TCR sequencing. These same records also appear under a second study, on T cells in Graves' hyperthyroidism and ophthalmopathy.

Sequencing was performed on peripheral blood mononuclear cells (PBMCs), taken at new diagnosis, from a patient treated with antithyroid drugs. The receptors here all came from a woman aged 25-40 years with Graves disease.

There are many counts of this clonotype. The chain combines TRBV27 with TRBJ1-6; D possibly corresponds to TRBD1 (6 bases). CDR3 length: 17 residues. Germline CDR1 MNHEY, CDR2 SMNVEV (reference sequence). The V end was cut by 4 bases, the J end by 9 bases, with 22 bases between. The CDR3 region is CASSSTRTVRAGSPLHF. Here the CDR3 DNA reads TGTGCCAGCAGTTCAACTCGGACAGTCCGTGCCGGTTCACCCCTCCACTTT.

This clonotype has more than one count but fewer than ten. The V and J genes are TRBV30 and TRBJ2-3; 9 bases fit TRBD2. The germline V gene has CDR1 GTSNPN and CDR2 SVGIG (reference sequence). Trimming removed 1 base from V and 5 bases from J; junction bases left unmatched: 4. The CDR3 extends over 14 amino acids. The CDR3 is CAWSGGLARDTQYF. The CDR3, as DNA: TGTGCCTGGAGTGGAGGACTAGCGAGAGATACGCAGTATTTT.

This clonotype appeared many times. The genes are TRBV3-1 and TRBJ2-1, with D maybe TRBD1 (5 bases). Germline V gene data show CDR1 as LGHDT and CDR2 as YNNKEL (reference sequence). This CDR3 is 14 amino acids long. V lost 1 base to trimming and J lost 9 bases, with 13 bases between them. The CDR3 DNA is TGTGCCAGCAGCCAAGGGTATGGGGCTGGTGAGCAGTTCTTC. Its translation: CASSQGYGAGEQFF.

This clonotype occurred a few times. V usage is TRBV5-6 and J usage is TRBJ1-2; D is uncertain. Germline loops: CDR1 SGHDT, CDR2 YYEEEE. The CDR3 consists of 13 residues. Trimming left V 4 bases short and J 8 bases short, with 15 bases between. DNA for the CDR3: TGTGCCAGCAGCCCGACGGATCAGAGGGGCTACACCTTC. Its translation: CASSPTDQRGYTF.

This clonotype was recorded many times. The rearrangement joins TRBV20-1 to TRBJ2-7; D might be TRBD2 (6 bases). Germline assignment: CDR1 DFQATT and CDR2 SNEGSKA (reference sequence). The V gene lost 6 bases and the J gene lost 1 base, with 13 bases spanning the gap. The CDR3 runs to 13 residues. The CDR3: CSAPLGGSYEQYF. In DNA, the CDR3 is TGCAGTGCGCCGCTGGGGGGTTCCTACGAGCAGTACTTC.

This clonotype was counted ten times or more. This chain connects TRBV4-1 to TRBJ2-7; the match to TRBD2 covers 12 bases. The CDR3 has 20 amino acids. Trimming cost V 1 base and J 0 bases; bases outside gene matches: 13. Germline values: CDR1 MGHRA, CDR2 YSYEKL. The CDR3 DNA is TGCGCCAGCAGCCAAGTATTCCCACGAACTAGCGGGAGGACCTCCTACGAGCAGTACTTC. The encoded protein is CASSQVFPRTSGRTSYEQYF.

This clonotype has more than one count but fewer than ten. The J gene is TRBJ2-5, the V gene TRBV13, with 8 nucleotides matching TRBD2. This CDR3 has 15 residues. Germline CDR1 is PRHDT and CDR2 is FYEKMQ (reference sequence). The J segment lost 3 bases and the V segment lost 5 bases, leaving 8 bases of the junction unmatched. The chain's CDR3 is CASSRPTSGKETQYF. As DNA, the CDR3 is TGTGCCAGCAGCCGCCCAACTAGCGGAAAAGAGACCCAGTACTTC.

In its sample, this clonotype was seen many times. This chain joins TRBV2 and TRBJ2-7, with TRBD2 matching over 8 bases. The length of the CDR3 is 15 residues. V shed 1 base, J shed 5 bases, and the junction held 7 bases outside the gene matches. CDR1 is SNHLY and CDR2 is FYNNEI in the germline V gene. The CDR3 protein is CASSEGRAGGDEQYF. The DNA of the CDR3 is TGTGCCAGCAGTGAAGGGCGGGCGGGGGGCGACGAGCAGTACTTC.

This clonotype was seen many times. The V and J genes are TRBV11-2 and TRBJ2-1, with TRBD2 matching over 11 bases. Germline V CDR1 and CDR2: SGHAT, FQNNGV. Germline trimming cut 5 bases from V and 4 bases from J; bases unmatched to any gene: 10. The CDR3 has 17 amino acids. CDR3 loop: CASSLSAGLAAYNEQFF. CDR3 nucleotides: TGTGCCAGCAGCCTTTCAGCGGGACTAGCGGCATACAATGAGCAGTTCTTC.

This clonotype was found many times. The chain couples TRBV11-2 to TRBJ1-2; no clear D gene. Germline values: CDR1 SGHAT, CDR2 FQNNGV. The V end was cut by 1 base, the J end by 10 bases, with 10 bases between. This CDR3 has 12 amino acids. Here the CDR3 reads CASSLAVGSYTF. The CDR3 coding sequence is TGTGCCAGCAGCTTAGCCGTCGGATCCTACACCTTC.

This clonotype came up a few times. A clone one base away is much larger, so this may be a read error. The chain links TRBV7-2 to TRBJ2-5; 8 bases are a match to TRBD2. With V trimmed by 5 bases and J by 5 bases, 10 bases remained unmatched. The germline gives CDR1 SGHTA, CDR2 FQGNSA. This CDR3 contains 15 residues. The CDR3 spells CASSGTSGASETQYF. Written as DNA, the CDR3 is TGTGCCAGCAGCGGAACTAGCGGAGCCTCTGAGACCCAGTACTTC.

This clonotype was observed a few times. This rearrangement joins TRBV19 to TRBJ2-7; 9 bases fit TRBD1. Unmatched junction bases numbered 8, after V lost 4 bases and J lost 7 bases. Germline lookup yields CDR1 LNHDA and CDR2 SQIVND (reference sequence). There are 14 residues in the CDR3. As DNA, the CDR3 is TGTGCCAGTAGTAATCTGGGACAGGGCGGGGAGCAGTACTTC. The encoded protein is CASSNLGQGGEQYF.

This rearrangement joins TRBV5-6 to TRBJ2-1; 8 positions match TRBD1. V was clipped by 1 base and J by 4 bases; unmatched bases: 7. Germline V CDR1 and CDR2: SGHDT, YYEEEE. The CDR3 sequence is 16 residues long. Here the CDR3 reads CASSLRVGTGYNEQFF. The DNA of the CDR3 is TGTGCCAGCAGCTTGCGGGTAGGGACAGGATACAATGAGCAGTTCTTC. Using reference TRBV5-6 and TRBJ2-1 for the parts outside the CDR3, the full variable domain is DAGVTQSPTHLIKTRGQQVTLRCSPKSGHDTVSWYQQALGQGPQFIFQYYEEEERQRGNFPDRFSGHQFPNYSSELNVNALLLGDSALYLCASSLRVGTGYNEQFFGPGTRLTVL.

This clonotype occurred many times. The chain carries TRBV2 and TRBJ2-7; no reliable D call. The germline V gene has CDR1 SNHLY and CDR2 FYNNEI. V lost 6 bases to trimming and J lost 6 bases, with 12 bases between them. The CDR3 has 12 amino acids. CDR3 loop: CASRSSGPEQYF. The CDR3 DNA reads TGTGCCAGCAGATCGTCGGGCCCCGAGCAGTACTTC.

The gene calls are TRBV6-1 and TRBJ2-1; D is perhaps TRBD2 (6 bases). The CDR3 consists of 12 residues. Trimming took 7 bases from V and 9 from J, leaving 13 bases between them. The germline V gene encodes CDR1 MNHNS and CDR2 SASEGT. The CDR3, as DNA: TGTGCCAGCAAGAAACCGGGGGTTGAGCAGTTCTTC. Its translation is CASKKPGVEQFF.

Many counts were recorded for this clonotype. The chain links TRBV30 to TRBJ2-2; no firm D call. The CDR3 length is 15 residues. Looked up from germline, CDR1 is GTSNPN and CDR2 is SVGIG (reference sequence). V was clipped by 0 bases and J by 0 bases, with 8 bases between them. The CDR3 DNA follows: TGTGCCTGGAGTGTAGTTGGGACGAACACCGGGGAGCTGTTTTTT. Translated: CAWSVVGTNTGELFF.

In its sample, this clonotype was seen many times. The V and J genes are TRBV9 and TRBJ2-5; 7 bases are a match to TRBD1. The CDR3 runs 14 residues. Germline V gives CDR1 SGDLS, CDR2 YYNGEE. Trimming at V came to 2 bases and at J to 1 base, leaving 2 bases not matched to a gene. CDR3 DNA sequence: TGTGCCAGCAGCGTGTCAGGGGGCCAAGAGACCCAGTACTTC. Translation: CASSVSGGQETQYF.

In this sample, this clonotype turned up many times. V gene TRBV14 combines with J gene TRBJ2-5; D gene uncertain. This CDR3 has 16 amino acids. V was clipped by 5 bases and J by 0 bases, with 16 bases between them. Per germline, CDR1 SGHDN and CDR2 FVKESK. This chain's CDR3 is CASSSSGILYQETQYF. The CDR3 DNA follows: TGTGCCAGCAGCTCTTCAGGAATACTTTACCAAGAGACCCAGTACTTC. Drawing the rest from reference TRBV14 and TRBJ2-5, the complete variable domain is EAGVTQFPSHSVIEKGQTVTLRCDPISGHDNLYWYRRVMGKEIKFLLHFVKESKQDESGMPNNRFLAERTGGTYSTLKVQPAELEDSGVYFCASSSSGILYQETQYFGPGTRLLVL.

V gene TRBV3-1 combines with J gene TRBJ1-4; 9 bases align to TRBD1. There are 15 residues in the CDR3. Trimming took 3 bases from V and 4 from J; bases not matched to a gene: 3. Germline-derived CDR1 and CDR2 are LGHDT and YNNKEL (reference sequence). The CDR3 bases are TGTGCCAGCAGCCATACAGGGGGCCATAATGAAAAACTGTTTTTT. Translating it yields CASSHTGGHNEKLFF.

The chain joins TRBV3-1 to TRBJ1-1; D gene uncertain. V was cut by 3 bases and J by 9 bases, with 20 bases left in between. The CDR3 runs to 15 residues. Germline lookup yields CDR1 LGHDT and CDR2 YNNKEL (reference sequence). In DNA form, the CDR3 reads TGTGCCAGCAGCCATGGTGATTTGGACCGAGGGAAAGCTTTCTTT. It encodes CASSHGDLDRGKAFF.

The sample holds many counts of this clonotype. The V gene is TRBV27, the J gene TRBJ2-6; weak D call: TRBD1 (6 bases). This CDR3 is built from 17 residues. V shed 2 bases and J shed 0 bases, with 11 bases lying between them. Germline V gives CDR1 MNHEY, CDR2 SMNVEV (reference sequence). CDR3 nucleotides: TGTGCCAGCAGTTTAAGCCCCAGGGGCTCTGGGGCCAACGTCCTGACTTTC. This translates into CASSLSPRGSGANVLTF.

This chain's CDR3 is CASSPTPRNEQFF. As DNA, the CDR3 is TGTGCCAGCAGTCCCACCCCCCGGAATGAGCAGTTCTTC. The chain uses TRBV6-1 and TRBJ2-1; D remains ambiguous. The CDR3 has 13 residues. Per germline, CDR1 MNHNS and CDR2 SASEGT. The V end lost 5 bases, the J end lost 7 bases, and 12 bases lay between the germline ends.

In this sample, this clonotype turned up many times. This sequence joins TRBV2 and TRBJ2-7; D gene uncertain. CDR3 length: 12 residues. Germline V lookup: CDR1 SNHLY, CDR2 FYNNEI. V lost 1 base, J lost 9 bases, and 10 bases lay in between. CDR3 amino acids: CASSEEVLPQYF. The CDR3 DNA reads TGTGCCAGCAGTGAAGAGGTGCTCCCGCAGTACTTC.

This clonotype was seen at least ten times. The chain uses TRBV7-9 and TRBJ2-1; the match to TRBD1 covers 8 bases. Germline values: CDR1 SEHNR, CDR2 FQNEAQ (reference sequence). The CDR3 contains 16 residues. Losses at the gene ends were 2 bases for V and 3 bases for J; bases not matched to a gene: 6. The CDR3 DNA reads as TGTGCCAGCAGCTTAAGGCAGGGGGCCCTCTACAATGAGCAGTTCTTC. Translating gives CASSLRQGALYNEQFF.

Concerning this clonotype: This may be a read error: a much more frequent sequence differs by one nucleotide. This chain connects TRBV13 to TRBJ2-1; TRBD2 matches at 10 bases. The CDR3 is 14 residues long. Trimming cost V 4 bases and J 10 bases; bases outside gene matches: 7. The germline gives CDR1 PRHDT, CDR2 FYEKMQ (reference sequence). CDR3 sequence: CASSSTSGTYEQFF. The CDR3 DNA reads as TGTGCCAGCAGCTCCACTAGCGGGACCTACGAGCAGTTCTTC.

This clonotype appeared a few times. The CDR3 DNA reads as TGTGCCAGCAGCCAAGACTCGTGGACAGGGTTTGAGGCCCAGCATTTT. Protein sequence: CASSQDSWTGFEAQHF. This chain joins TRBV3-1 and TRBJ1-5; TRBD1 aligns across 8 bases. With V trimmed by 0 bases and J by 11 bases, 12 bases remained unmatched. CDR1 is LGHDT, CDR2 YNNKEL, per germline (reference sequence). This CDR3 is 16 amino acids long.

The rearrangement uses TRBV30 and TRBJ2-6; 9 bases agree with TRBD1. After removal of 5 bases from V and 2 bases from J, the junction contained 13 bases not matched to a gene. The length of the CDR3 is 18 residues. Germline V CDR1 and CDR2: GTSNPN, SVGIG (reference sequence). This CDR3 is CAWEGPGQGIAGANVLTF. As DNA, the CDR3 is TGTGCCTGGGAAGGACCGGGACAGGGAATCGCTGGGGCCAACGTCCTGACTTTC.

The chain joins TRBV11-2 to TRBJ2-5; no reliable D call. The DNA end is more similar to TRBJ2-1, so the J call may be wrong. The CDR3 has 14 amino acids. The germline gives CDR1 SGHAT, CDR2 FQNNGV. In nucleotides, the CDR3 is TGTGCCAGCAGCTTCCAACAGCTCTACAATGAGCAGTTCTTC. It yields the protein CASSFQQLYNEQFF.

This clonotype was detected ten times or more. CDR3 sequence: CASSHPRAERDYGYTF. The CDR3 DNA follows: TGCGCCAGCAGCCACCCGAGAGCAGAAAGGGACTATGGCTACACCTTC. The J gene is TRBJ1-2, the V gene TRBV4-1; no clear D gene. The CDR3 loop spans 16 amino acids. Trimming took off 3 bases at V and 3 bases at J, with 17 bases between the two ends. CDR1 MGHRA and CDR2 YSYEKL come from the germline V gene.